The rows below give T cell receptor beta chains drawn from one sample of a study of cytomegalovirus exposure and HLA in healthy donors. TCRdb's copy holds only in-frame clones and misses some; the assay was immunoSEQ multiplex PCR. Counted here are about 200,000 clones, approximately 80% occurring once; the ten biggest clones make up about 2.8%. Sequenced: PBMCs. Receptors were obtained from a woman between 25 and 40 years old in good health and CMV-seronegative. Both conserved end residues are part of each CDR3. Each record gives: J gene, V gene, CDR3 length, D gene, clone size, CDR3 protein, CDR3 DNA. The D gene is left open where the match is weak. Not all rows give a size; the values are once, few, many and, for expanded clones, a class.

TRBJ1-2,TRBV19,18,.,once,CASSSHVGTGWNNYGYTF,TGTGCCAGTAGCTCGCATGTGGGAACAGGGTGGAATAACTATGGCTACACCTTC
TRBJ2-1,TRBV11-2,13,.,.,CASSSLIGDEQFF,TGTGCCAGCAGCTCCTTAATTGGAGATGAGCAGTTCTTC
TRBJ1-6,TRBV5-5,15,TRBD1,few,CASSLGQGYNSPLHF,TGTGCCAGCAGCTTGGGACAGGGGTATAATTCACCCCTCCACTTT
TRBJ2-5,TRBV15,15,.,.,CATSRDLSGEETQYF,TGTGCCACCAGCAGAGATTTAAGCGGAGAAGAGACCCAGTACTTC
TRBJ1-5,TRBV7-2,14,.,few,CASSFQGSNQPQHF,TGTGCCAGCAGCTTTCAGGGAAGCAATCAACCCCAGCATTTT
TRBJ1-5,TRBV6-5,15,.,.,CASSYLPGPGQPQHF,TGTGCCAGCAGTTACCTCCCAGGGCCGGGTCAGCCCCAGCATTTT
TRBJ2-7,TRBV29-1,11,.,.,CGAQFTYEQYF,TGCGGCGCCCAGTTCACCTACGAGCAGTACTTC
TRBJ2-7,TRBV27,17,TRBD2,.,CASSSTPGLAGVYEQYF,TGTGCCAGCAGTTCAACTCCCGGACTAGCGGGAGTCTACGAGCAGTACTTC
TRBJ1-6,TRBV2,16,TRBD1,.,CASRRTAGTGVSPLHF,TGTGCCAGCAGAAGAACCGCCGGGACAGGGGTATCACCCCTCCACTTT
TRBJ2-7,TRBV2,14,TRBD1,.,CASTRDRASYEQYF,TGTGCCAGCACTCGGGACAGGGCTTCCTACGAGCAGTACTTC
TRBJ1-5,TRBV2,14,TRBD1,.,CASSGDSVYQPQHF,TGTGCCAGCAGTGGGGACAGCGTCTATCAGCCCCAGCATTTT
TRBJ2-3,TRBV27,16,TRBD2,.,CASSLSSGGTPYTQYF,TGTGCCAGCAGTTTATCTTCGGGAGGGACCCCTTATACGCAGTATTTT
TRBJ1-2,TRBV27,14,.,few,CASSFQGKGDGYTF,TGTGCCAGCAGTTTTCAGGGGAAAGGGGATGGCTACACCTTC
TRBJ1-1,TRBV30,11,TRBD1,.,CAGQENTEAFF,TGTGCCGGACAGGAGAACACTGAAGCTTTCTTT
TRBJ1-2,TRBV7-9,14,.,few,CASSPDSANYGYTF,TGTGCCAGCAGCCCGGACAGCGCTAACTATGGCTACACCTTC
TRBJ2-4,TRBV7-9,13,.,.,CASSLASANIQYF,TGTGCCAGCAGCTTAGCTAGCGCGAACATTCAGTACTTC
TRBJ2-7,TRBV11-2,15,.,.,CASSRDGFPSYEQYF,TGTGCCAGCAGCCGGGATGGGTTCCCGTCCTACGAGCAGTACTTC
TRBJ2-7,TRBV4-2,15,TRBD1,.,CASSPTTGAPYEQYF,TGTGCCAGCAGCCCAACGACAGGGGCGCCCTACGAGCAGTACTTC
TRBJ1-5,TRBV2,16,.,few,CASSPGISSRDQPQHF,TGTGCCAGCAGTCCAGGGATTTCCTCAAGGGATCAGCCCCAGCATTTT
TRBJ1-6,TRBV5-4,15,TRBD1,once,CASSLVGQYNSPLHF,TGTGCCAGCAGCTTGGTGGGACAGTATAATTCACCCCTCCACTTT
TRBJ2-1,TRBV10-3,16,TRBD2,.,CAISETAGELYNEQFF,TGTGCCATCAGTGAGACCGCGGGAGAACTCTACAATGAGCAGTTCTTC
TRBJ2-2,TRBV10-1,15,TRBD1,.,CASSELQGPTGELFF,TGCGCCAGCAGTGAGTTACAGGGGCCCACCGGGGAGCTGTTTTTT
TRBJ2-7,TRBV11-2,15,TRBD1,once,CASRKPGQGVYEQYF,TGTGCCAGCAGGAAACCGGGACAGGGGGTCTACGAGCAGTACTTC
TRBJ2-7,TRBV23-1,14,TRBD1,.,CASSSTRDSYEQYF,TGCGCCAGCAGTTCCACTCGGGACAGCTACGAGCAGTACTTC
TRBJ2-7,TRBV11-2,13,TRBD2,.,CASRLAGVHEQYF,TGTGCCAGCCGACTAGCGGGAGTCCACGAGCAGTACTTC
TRBJ1-5,TRBV7-2,15,.,.,CASSLGRELMEPQHF,TGTGCCAGCAGCTTAGGCCGGGAATTAATGGAGCCCCAGCATTTT
TRBJ2-7,TRBV18,15,.,few,CASSYGPGGEYEQYF,TGTGCCAGCTCTTATGGTCCGGGGGGCGAATACGAGCAGTACTTC
TRBJ2-7,TRBV6-1,16,TRBD2,.,CASSGGGGGTDYEQYF,TGTGCCAGCAGTGGGGGGGGCGGGGGGACTGACTACGAGCAGTACTTC
TRBJ2-5,TRBV5-1,13,TRBD2,.,CASSAPGGETQYF,TGCGCCAGCAGCGCTCCGGGAGGGGAGACCCAGTACTTC
TRBJ1-2,TRBV4-1,15,.,few,CASSQDIGTLYGYTF,TGCGCCAGCAGCCAAGACATCGGGACTTTATATGGCTACACCTTC